Below, 4 T cell receptor beta chains from the same sample are listed, as sequenced in a study of cytomegalovirus exposure and HLA in healthy donors. 60 Vbeta and 13 Jbeta primers were used in PCR. TCRdb keeps only in-frame clones here, not all; method: immunoSEQ multiplex PCR. The repertoire consists of about 96,000 clones, with more than 65% occurring once and the leading ten covering 2.7%. The sample consisted of PBMCs. These receptors originate from a man in his thirties or forties in good health and CMV-seronegative.

The gene calls are TRBV7-8 and TRBJ1-3, with D maybe TRBD1 (5 bases). V lost 6 bases to trimming and J lost 4 bases, with 16 bases between them. CDR1 and CDR2 from the germline V gene are SGHVS and FQNEAQ. This CDR3 has 15 amino acids. The CDR3 coding sequence is TGTGCCAGCAGGCCCCGGGGGACCGCCGGAAACACCATATATTTT. It translates to CASRPRGTAGNTIYF.

This clone appeared once. The chain employs TRBV11-3 and TRBJ1-1; no definite D call. The CDR3 has 13 amino acids. Per germline, CDR1 SGHNT and CDR2 YENEEA. V was cut by 1 base and J by 2 bases, with 5 bases left in between. CDR3 residues: CASSLGGNTEAFF. The CDR3 DNA reads TGTGCCAGCAGCTTAGGAGGCAACACTGAAGCTTTCTTT.

The V and J genes are TRBV30 and TRBJ1-4; D is possibly TRBD1 (5 bases). This CDR3 has 12 amino acids. Germline V gene sequence: CDR1 GTSNPN, CDR2 SVGIG (reference sequence). Trimming took off 8 bases at V and 8 bases at J, with 15 bases between the two ends. The CDR3 bases are TGTGCCGTACGTGGAGGGGAAGAAAAACTGTTTTTT. Translating it yields CAVRGGEEKLFF. Full variable domain (outside the CDR3, taken from reference TRBV30 and TRBJ1-4): SQTIHQWPATLVQPVGSPLSLECTVEGTSNPNLYWYRQAAGRGLQLLFYSVGIGQISSEVPQNLSASRPQDRQFILSSKKLLLSDSGFYLCAVRGGEEKLFFGSGTQLSVL.

The genes are TRBV5-4 and TRBJ2-7, with 8 bases aligning to TRBD1. The CDR3 loop spans 14 amino acids. V shed 2 bases and J 1 base; nucleotides not matched to a gene: 2. Germline V CDR1 and CDR2: SGHNT, YYREEE (reference sequence). The CDR3 sequence: CASSFGTGSYEQYF. The CDR3 DNA sequence: TGTGCCAGCAGCTTCGGGACAGGATCCTACGAGCAGTACTTC. Looking up the rest from reference TRBV5-4 and TRBJ2-7 gives the full variable domain: ETGVTQSPTHLIKTRGQQVTLRCSSQSGHNTVSWYQQALGQGPQFIFQYYREEENGRGNFPPRFSGLQFPNYSSELNVNALELDDSALYLCASSFGTGSYEQYFGPGTRLTVT.